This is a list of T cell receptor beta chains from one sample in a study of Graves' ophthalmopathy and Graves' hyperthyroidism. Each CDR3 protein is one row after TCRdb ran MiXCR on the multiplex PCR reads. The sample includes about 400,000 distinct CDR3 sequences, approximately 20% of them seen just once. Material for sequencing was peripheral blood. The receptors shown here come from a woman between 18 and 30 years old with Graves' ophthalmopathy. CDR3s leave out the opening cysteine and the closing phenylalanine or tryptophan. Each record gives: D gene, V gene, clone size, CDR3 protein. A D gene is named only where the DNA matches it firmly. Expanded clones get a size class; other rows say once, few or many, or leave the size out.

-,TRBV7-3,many,ASILRTVSSYEQY
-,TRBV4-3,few,ASSQAKVSGNTIY
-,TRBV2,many,AILRPDSKAFNGKNIQY
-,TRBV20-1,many,SAREKELLGETQY
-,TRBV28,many,ASSPGLHQETQY
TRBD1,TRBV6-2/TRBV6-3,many,ASSRTGLTFEPQH
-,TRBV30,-,AWSVPLGAGQNQPQH
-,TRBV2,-,ASRRDGLVQETQY
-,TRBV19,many,ASSAFPEAF
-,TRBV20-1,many,SARDYRGNQPQH
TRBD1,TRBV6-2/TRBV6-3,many,ASGATGSSYEQY
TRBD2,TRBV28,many,ASTLGTSGFTGELF
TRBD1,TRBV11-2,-,ASSLPSDRESYEQY
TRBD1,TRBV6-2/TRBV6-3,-,ASSSRDREATEAF
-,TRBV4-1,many,ASSQDPPGLHSNQPQH
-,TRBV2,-,ASSLQRSNSPLH
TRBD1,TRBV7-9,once,ASSLAPTGSGEQY
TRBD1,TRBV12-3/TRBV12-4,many,ASGGQGGNQPQH